This T cell receptor (beta chain) stems from a study of cytomegalovirus exposure and HLA in healthy donors. Study-level information: The approximately 110 validation repertoires used the same platform as the 666 first-cohort repertoires, a later analysis reported. Study results and caveats: The majority of TCR sequences were rare, yet some public TCRs appeared in many donors. Accounts indicate the classifier identified cytomegalovirus status with strong specificity and sensitivity.

CDR1 is SGHVS, CDR2 FNYEAQ, per germline. The CDR3 runs 15 residues. V lost 5 bases to trimming and J lost 4 bases, with 16 bases between them. With regard to this clone: What it recognizes is unknown.

The data were produced by immunoSEQ multiplex PCR, yet TCRdb's version contains in-frame clones alone and is incomplete. This sample carries 55,000 to 70,000 clones, around nine tenths of them seen once, and the ten largest clones take approximately 1.5%. A roughly 120-subject validation cohort, separate from the approximately 610-subject first cohort, supplied the donors. The sequencing sample was made of PBMCs. The V call is TRBV7-6, the J call TRBJ2-3; weak D call: TRBD2 (6 bases). This clonotype was sampled from a woman under 30 in good health and CMV-seronegative. CDR3 DNA sequence: TGTGCCAGCAGCAGATTCCCGGGAGTCGCAGATACGCAGTATTTT. This gives the protein CASSRFPGVADTQYF.